Sequencing of this T cell receptor (beta chain) was carried out in a study of molecular identifiers for immune sequencing clone quantification. In its sample, this clonotype was seen a few times. Germline CDR1 and CDR2: LNHNV and YYDKDF (reference sequence). This CDR3 is 15 amino acids long. Trimming removed 0 bases from V and 6 bases from J, with 12 bases in between. From the PCR reads, TCRdb called clonotypes with MiXCR, one entry per CDR3 protein. The data hold around 460,000 distinct CDR3 sequences, with 20% to 25% observed a single time. The receptor's source is a human donor in good health. Some libraries in this study had Jurkat cell RNA spiked in. The specimen was naive CD8+ T cells from blood, with Jurkat cell RNA spiked in. As for subset: FACS-sorted CD8+CD4-CCR7+CD45RA+ naive T cells. This chain joins TRBV15 and TRBJ2-1; perhaps TRBD1 as D (6 bases). The CDR3 nucleotides are TGTGCCACCAGCAGAGATAAAGGCAGGGGCAATGAGCAGTTCTTC. This codes for CATSRDKGRGNEQFF.